The 8 T cell receptor beta chains below come from one sample, sequenced in a study of molecular identifiers for immune sequencing clone quantification. From the PCR reads, TCRdb called clonotypes with MiXCR, one entry per CDR3 protein. This sample has under 800,000 distinct CDR3 sequences, with about 25% found just once. Sample: naive CD8+ T cells from blood, with Jurkat cell RNA spiked in. Subset indicated: FACS-sorted CD8+CD4-CCR7+CD45RA+ naive T cells. The origin of the receptors is a human donor in good health. Some libraries in this study had Jurkat cell RNA spiked in.

This clonotype was recorded a few times. The chain links TRBV20-1 to TRBJ2-7; D is perhaps TRBD2 (6 bases). The V and J ends lost 5 bases and 2 bases respectively, with 10 bases between them. Germline V gene data show CDR1 as DFQATT and CDR2 as SNEGSKA (reference sequence). There are 12 residues in the CDR3. CDR3 DNA sequence: TGCAGTGCTCGGGACTGGACCTACGAGCAGTACTTC. Its translation is CSARDWTYEQYF.

A few counts support this clonotype. The chain has TRBV3-1 and TRBJ2-7; D is possibly TRBD1 or TRBD2 (5 bases each). From germline, CDR1 is LGHDT and CDR2 YNNKEL (reference sequence). Trimming shortened V by 8 bases and J by 0 bases, and 11 bases separated the two germline ends. The length of the CDR3 is 13 residues. This chain's CDR3 is CASRDHVSYEQYF. The DNA of the CDR3 is TGTGCCAGCCGGGACCACGTCTCCTACGAGCAGTACTTC.

This clonotype was detected many times. The rearrangement uses TRBV4-3 and TRBJ2-7; the D gene could be TRBD1 or TRBD2 (5 bases each). The CDR3 is 13 amino acids. Looked up from germline, CDR1 is LGHNA and CDR2 is YSLEER. Trimming removed 6 bases from V and 2 bases from J, with 11 bases in between. The DNA of the CDR3 is TGCGCCAGCAGTAAGGGGACGGCCTACGAGCAGTACTTC. This sequence encodes CASSKGTAYEQYF.

This clonotype was recorded at least ten times. The chain is built from TRBV5-1 and TRBJ2-7; a possible D gene is TRBD2 (5 bases). This CDR3 contains 14 residues. V was pared by 0 bases and J by 5 bases, with 12 bases between. Germline V gene sequence: CDR1 SGHRS, CDR2 YFSETQ. CDR3 DNA: TGCGCCAGCAGCTTGGGTCCGCGAGCGGACGAGCAGTACTTC. It specifies CASSLGPRADEQYF.

A remark on this clonotype: A read error is possible here, since a much larger clone lies one base away. The rearrangement links TRBV14 to TRBJ2-3; perhaps TRBD1 as D (5 bases). Trimming took 2 bases from V and 8 from J, leaving 11 bases between them. The CDR3 is made up of 13 amino acids. Germline-derived CDR1 and CDR2 are SGHDN and FVKESK. The CDR3 region has the DNA TGTGCCAGCAGCCAAACCAGGGCAGGTACGCAGTATTTT. The encoded protein is CASSQTRAGTQYF.

On this clonotype: The junction departs from germline at one end; a sequencing error may be responsible. This chain joins TRBV4-2 and TRBJ1-4; D is uncertain. This CDR3 is 15 amino acids long. The germline gives CDR1 LGHNA, CDR2 YNFKEQ. This chain's CDR3 is CASNQSTSTNEKLFF. The DNA of the CDR3 is TGTGCCAGCAACCAATCGACCTCAACTAATGAAAAACTGTTTTTT.

The chain joins TRBV6-5 to TRBJ1-1; 7 bases are a match to TRBD1. Germline CDR1 and CDR2: MNHEY and SVGAGI. The trim removed 7 bases at V and 5 bases at J, leaving 10 bases unmatched. This CDR3 spans 14 amino acids. The CDR3 region has the DNA TGTGCCAGCACCGCGGGACAGATTGGAACTGAAGCTTTCTTT. It yields the protein CASTAGQIGTEAFF.

This clonotype was observed a single time. A read error may account for a junction end that differs from germline. This chain connects TRBV9 to TRBJ2-3, with D possibly TRBD1 on 5 matching bases. The CDR3 is 15 residues long. CDR1 SGDLS and CDR2 YYNGEE come from the germline V gene. CDR3 sequence reads: CAGSVGASSADTQYF. CDR3 bases: TGTGCCGGCAGCGTAGGGGCTTCGAGCGCGGATACGCAGTATTTT.